These 10 T cell receptor beta chains share one sample of origin, sequenced in a study of T cell changes during pregnancy in multiple sclerosis. Profiling relied on immunoSEQ multiplex PCR, and the TCRdb table lists in-frame clones only, not all of them. Of tens of thousands of clones detected, approximately 92% appear once; the ten largest clones hold 2.8%. The source was peripheral blood, collected in the third trimester of pregnancy. These receptors all stem from a female donor in good health, enrolled as a control in a pregnancy study.

This chain links TRBV4-1 with TRBJ2-2; D unresolved. Deletions cut 4 bases from V and 5 bases from J, with 5 bases between. In germline, CDR1 is MGHRA, CDR2 YSYEKL. This CDR3 comprises 12 residues. The DNA of the CDR3 is TGCGCCAGCAGCCGAGTTACCGGGGAGCTGTTTTTT. This gives the protein CASSRVTGELFF.

The CDR3 loop is CASSDSPGDEQYF. In DNA form, the CDR3 reads TGTGCCAGCAGTGACTCGCCAGGGGACGAGCAGTACTTC. The chain uses TRBV6-4 and TRBJ2-7; the D gene is possibly TRBD1 (6 bases). Looked up from germline, CDR1 is MRHNA and CDR2 is SNTAGT. The CDR3 length is 13 residues. The V end lost 0 bases, the J end lost 5 bases, and 8 bases lay between the germline ends.

J is TRBJ2-7 and V is TRBV19; D remains unclear. The CDR3 extends over 13 amino acids. The germline CDR1 and CDR2 sequences are LNHDA and SQIVND (reference sequence). V shed 6 bases and J shed 1 base, with 10 bases lying between them. CDR3: CASREVWSYEQYF. In DNA form, the CDR3 reads TGTGCCAGTAGAGAGGTATGGTCCTACGAGCAGTACTTC. Combining the CDR3 with reference TRBV19 and TRBJ2-7 gives the whole variable domain DGGITQSPKYLFRKEGQNVTLSCEQNLNHDAMYWYRQDPGQGLRLIYYSQIVNDFQKGDIAEGYSVSREKKESFPLTVTSAQKNPTAFYLCASREVWSYEQYFGPGTRLTVT.

The CDR3 bases are TGTGCCAGCAGTGAATATCGGGGGGGCTACGAGCAGTACTTC. Protein product: CASSEYRGGYEQYF. This chain connects TRBV2 to TRBJ2-5; 8 positions agree with TRBD2. The DNA matches TRBJ2-7 better at its end, which makes the J call doubtful. CDR3 length: 14 residues. Germline V gene data show CDR1 as SNHLY and CDR2 as FYNNEI.

The gene calls are TRBV5-4 and TRBJ1-1; unclear D gene. Germline V lookup: CDR1 SGHNT, CDR2 YYREEE (reference sequence). The CDR3 is made up of 13 amino acids. Trimming cost V 4 bases and J 0 bases, with 7 bases left between them. CDR3: CASSDGVNTEAFF. The CDR3 DNA is TGTGCCAGCAGCGACGGGGTGAACACTGAAGCTTTCTTT.

The rearrangement links TRBV27 to TRBJ1-4; no clear D gene. Germline V gives CDR1 MNHEY, CDR2 SMNVEV (reference sequence). V was shortened by 2 bases and J by 5 bases, with 9 bases between the two germline ends. CDR3 length: 14 amino acids. CDR3: CASSLRYLNEKLFF. The CDR3 DNA is TGTGCCAGCAGTTTACGGTATCTGAATGAAAAACTGTTTTTT.

The J gene is TRBJ1-2, the V gene TRBV27; 7 bases match TRBD1. Germline V gene data show CDR1 as MNHEY and CDR2 as SMNVEV (reference sequence). J was trimmed by 7 bases and V by 7 bases; bases with no gene match: 6. The CDR3 length is 12 residues. In DNA, the CDR3 is TGTGCCAGCACCGACAGGGCGAGTGGCTACACCTTC. Translating it yields CASTDRASGYTF.

V gene TRBV28 combines with J gene TRBJ1-2; the D is unclear. Trimming took 6 bases from V and 6 from J, leaving 8 bases between them. CDR1 MDHEN and CDR2 SYDVKM come from the germline V gene. This CDR3 has 11 amino acids. In DNA, the CDR3 is TGTGCCAGCAGCTCTTTTAATGGCTACACCTTC. Residues: CASSSFNGYTF.

The chain uses TRBV27 and TRBJ1-4; D uncertain. Per germline, CDR1 MNHEY and CDR2 SMNVEV (reference sequence). The CDR3 is 15 amino acids. Trimming took off 2 bases at V and 3 bases at J, with 10 bases between the two ends. CDR3 loop: CASSLNGYPNEKLFF. CDR3 in DNA: TGTGCCAGCAGTTTAAACGGTTATCCTAATGAAAAACTGTTTTTT.

This sequence joins TRBV7-2 and TRBJ2-1; 15 bases align to TRBD2. Germline assignment: CDR1 SGHTA and CDR2 FQGNSA. The CDR3 loop spans 13 amino acids. Trimming took 6 bases from V and 15 from J; bases not matched to a gene: 6. CDR3 DNA sequence: TGTGCCAGCAGTTGGGGACTAGCGGGGGGTCTGTTCTTC. Amino acid sequence: CASSWGLAGGLFF.